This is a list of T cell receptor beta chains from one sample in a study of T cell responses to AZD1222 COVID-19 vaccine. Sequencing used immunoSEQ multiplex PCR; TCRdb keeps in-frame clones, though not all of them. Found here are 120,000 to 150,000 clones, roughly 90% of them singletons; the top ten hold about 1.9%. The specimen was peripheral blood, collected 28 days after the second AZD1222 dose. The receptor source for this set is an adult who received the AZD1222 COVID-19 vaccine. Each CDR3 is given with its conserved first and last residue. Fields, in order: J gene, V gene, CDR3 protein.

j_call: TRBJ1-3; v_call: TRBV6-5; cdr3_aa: CASSYRTGLAGNTIYF
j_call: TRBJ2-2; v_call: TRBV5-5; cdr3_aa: CASSSHNTGELFF
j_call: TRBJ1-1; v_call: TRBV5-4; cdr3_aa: CASSLAGGVANTEAFF
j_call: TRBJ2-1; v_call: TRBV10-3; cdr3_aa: CAISRTGGGEQFF
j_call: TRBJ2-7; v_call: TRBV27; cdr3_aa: CASRPLGHTSSYEQYF
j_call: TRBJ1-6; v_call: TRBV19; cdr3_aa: CASSPRHRMNSPLHF
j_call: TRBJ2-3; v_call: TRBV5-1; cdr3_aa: CASSPAWESGTDTQYF
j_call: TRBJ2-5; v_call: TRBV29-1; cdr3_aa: CSVESPRTVQETQYF
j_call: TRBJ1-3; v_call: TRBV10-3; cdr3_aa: CAIRGQGTGNTIYF
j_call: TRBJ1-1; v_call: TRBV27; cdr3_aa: CASSPGQRNTEAFF
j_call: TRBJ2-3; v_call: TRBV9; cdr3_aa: CASSAQLAGTDTQYF
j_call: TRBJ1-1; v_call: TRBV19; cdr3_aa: CASSIRDRGFMNTEAFF
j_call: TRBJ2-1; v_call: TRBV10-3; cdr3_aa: CAISDSGLAGYNEQFF
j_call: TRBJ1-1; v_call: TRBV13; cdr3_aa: CASSFGQVLNTEAFF
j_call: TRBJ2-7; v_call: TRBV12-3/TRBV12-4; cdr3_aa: CASSLKRGTEQYF
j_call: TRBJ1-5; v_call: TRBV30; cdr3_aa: CAWSVGRTGGQKWPQHF
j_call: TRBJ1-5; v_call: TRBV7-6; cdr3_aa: CASSVSQPQHF
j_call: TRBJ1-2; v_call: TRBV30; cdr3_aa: CAWSNILAQPSNYGYTF
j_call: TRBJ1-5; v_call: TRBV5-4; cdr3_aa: CASSLQGPNQPQHF
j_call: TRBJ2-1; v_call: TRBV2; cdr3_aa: CASSQQGAGNEQFF
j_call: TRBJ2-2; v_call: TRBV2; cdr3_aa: CASSGGRTGELFF
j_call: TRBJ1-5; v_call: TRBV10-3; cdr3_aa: CAISAGIGNQPQHF
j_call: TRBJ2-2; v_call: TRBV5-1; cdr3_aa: CATSGQDAGELFF
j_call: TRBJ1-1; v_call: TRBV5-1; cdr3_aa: CASFGGPRQPTEAFF
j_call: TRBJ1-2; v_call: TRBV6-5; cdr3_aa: CASSKQDYGYTF
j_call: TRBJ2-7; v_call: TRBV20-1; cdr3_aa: CSASDELEKYF
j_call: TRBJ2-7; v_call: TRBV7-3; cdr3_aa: CASSHGGTSYEQYF
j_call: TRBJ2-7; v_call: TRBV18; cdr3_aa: CASSPGSVVYEQYF
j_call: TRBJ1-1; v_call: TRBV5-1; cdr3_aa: CASSDSPGTEAFF
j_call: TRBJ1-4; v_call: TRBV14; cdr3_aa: CASSPRVVGELFF
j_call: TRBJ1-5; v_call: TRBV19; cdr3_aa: CASSIVAGGRQPQHF
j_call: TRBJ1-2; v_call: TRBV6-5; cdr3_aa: CASSLGRASYGYTF
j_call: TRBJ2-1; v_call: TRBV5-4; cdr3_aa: CASSGRVNEQFF
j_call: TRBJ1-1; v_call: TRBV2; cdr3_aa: CATWDRNTEAFF
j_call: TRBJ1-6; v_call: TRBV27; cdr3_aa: CASSDGTGRNSPLHF
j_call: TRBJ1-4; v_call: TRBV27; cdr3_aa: CASRLRWGQSNEKLFF
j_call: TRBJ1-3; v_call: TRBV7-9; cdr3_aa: CASSFTVGAGNTIYF
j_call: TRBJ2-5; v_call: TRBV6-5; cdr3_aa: CASTPTSSETQYF
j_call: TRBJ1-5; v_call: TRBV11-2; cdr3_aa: CASSSHQGFGQPQHF
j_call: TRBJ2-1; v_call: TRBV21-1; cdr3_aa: CASTKPAGSSYNEQFF
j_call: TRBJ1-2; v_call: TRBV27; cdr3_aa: CASSLKDRGYGYTF
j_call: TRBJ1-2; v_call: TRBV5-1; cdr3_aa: CASSLIGGDYGYTF
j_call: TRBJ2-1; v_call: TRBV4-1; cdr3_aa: CASTPSGSGEGNEQFF
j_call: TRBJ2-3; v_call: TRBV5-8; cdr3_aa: CASSLPHLTSTDTQYF
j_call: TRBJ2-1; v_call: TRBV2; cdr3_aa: CASMPRLDEQFF
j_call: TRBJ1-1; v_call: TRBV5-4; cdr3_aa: CASTTGGTTLTEAFF
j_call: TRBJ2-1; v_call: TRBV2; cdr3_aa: CATESGLSYNEQFF
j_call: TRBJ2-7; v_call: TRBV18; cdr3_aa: CASTTSANSYEQYF
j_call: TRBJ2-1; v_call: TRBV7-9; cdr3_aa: CASSLALAGTYNEQFF
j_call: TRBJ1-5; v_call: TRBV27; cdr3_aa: CASTSQGRNQPQHF
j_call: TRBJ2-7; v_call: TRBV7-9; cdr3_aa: CASSFGRAYEQYF
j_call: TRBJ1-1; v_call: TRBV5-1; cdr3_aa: CASSGRQGRLNTEAFF